This T cell receptor beta chain originates from a study of cytomegalovirus exposure and HLA in healthy donors. Overall study findings and caveats: Sequencing depth across donors, presence/absence analyses assumed, was roughly uniform. Another analysis was done later, and it associated around 16,000 TCR beta sequences with HLA alleles at 0.05 false discovery rate.

Trimming left V 1 base short and J 11 bases short, with 8 bases between. There are 11 residues in the CDR3. CDR1 is MDHEN and CDR2 is SYDVKM in the germline V gene. Primers included in the PCR were 60 Vbeta and 13 Jbeta primers. Profiling relied on immunoSEQ multiplex PCR, and the TCRdb table lists in-frame clones only, not all of them. Of 150,000 to 170,000 clones listed, roughly 77% are singletons. A note on this clone: Its antigen is unidentified.

The chain has TRBV28 and TRBJ1-1; unclear D gene. The sequence was collected from a man under 40 in good health and CMV-seropositive. Sequenced input: PBMCs. CDR3 nucleotides: TGTGCCAGCAGTTTATTCGCGGAGGCTTTCTTT. This encodes CASSLFAEAFF.